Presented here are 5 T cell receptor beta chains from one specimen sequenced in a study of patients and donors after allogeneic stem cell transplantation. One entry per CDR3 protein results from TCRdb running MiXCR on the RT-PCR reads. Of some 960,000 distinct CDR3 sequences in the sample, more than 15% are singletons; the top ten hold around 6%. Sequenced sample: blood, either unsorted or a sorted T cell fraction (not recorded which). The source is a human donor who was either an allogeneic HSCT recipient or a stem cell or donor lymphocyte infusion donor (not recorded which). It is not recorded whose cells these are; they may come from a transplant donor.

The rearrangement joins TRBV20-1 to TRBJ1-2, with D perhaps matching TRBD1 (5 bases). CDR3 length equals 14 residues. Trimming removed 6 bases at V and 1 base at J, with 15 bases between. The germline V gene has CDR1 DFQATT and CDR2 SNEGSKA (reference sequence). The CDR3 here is CSAPIAGLNYGYTF. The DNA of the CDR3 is TGCAGTGCACCTATAGCGGGGCTTAACTATGGCTACACCTTC.

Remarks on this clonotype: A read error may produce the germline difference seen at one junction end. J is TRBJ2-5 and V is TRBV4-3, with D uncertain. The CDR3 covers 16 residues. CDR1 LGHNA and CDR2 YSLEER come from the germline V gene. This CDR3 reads CASIQDSSGYQETQYF. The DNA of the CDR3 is TGCGCCAGCATCCAAGATTCATCCGGGTACCAAGAGACCCAGTACTTC.

CDR3 region: CASSAGRPDTQYF. The CDR3 nucleotides read TGTGCCAGCAGTGCCGGCCGCCCAGATACGCAGTATTTT. The gene calls are TRBV6-1 and TRBJ2-3, with unresolved D. CDR1 MNHNS and CDR2 SASEGT come from the germline V gene. CDR3 length: 13 residues. Trimming took off 4 bases at V and 4 bases at J, with 9 bases between the two ends.

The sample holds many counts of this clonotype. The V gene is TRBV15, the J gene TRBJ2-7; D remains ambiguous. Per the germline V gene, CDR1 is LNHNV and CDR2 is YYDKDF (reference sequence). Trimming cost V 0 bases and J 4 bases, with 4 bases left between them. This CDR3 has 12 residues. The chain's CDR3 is CATSRDTYEQYF. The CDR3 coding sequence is TGTGCCACCAGCAGAGACACATACGAGCAGTACTTC.

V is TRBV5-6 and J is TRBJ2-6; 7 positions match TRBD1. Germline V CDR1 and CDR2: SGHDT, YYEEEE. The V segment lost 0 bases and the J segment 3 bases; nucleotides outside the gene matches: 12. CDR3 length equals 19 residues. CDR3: CASSLATGARLFGANVLTF. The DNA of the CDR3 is TGTGCCAGCAGCTTGGCCACAGGGGCGCGTCTATTTGGGGCCAACGTCCTGACTTTC.